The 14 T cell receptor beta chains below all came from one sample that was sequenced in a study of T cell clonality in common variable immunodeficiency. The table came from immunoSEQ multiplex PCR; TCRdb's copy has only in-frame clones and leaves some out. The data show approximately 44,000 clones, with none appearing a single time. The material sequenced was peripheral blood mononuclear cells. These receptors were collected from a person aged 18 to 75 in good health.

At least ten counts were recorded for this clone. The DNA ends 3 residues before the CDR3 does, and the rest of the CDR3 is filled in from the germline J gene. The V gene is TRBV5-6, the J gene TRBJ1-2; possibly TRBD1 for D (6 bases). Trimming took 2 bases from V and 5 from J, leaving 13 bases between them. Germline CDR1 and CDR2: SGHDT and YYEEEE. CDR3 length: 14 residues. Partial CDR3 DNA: TGTGCCAGCAGCTTACAGGGTAACGATTATGGC. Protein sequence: CASSLQGNDYG. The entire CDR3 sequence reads CASSLQGNDYGYTF. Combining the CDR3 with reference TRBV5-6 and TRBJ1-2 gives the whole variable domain DAGVTQSPTHLIKTRGQQVTLRCSPKSGHDTVSWYQQALGQGPQFIFQYYEEEERQRGNFPDRFSGHQFPNYSSELNVNALLLGDSALYLCASSLQGNDYGYTFGSGTRLTVV.

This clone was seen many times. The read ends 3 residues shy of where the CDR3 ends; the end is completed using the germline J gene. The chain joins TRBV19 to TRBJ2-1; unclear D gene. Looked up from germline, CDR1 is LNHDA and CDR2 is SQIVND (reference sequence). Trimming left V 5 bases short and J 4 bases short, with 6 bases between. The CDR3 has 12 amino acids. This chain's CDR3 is CASSVTYNEQFF. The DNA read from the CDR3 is TGTGCCAGTAGTGTAACTTACAATGAG.

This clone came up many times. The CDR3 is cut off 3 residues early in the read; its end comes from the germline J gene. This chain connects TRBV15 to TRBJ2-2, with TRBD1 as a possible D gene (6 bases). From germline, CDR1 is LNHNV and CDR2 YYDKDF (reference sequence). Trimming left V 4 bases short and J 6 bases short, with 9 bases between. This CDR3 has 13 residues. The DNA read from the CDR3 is TGTGCCACCAGCAAACAGGGTTCCGGGGAG. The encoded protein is CATSKQGSGE. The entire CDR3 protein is CATSKQGSGELFF.

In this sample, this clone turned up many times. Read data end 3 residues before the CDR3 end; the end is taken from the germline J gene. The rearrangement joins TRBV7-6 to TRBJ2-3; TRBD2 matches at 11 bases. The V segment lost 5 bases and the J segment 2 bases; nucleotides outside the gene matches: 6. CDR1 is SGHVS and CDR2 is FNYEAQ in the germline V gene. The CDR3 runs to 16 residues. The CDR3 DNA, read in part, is TGTGCCAGCAGCCTACGGACTAGCGGGTCCACAGATACG. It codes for CASSLRTSGSTDT. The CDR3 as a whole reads CASSLRTSGSTDTQYF. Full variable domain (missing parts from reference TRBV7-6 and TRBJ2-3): GAGVSQSPRYKVTKRGQDVALRCDPISGHVSLYWYRQALGQGPEFLTYFNYEAQQDKSGLPNDRFSAERPEGSISTLTIQRTEQRDSAMYRCASSLRTSGSTDTQYFGPGTRLTVL.

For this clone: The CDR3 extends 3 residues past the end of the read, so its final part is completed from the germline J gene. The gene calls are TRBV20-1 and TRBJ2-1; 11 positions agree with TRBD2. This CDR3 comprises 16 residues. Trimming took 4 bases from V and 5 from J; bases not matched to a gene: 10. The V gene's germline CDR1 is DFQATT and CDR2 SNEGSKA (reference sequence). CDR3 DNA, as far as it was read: TGCAGTGCTACGGTGGTAGCGGGGGGGCTAAACAATGAG. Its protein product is CSATVVAGGLNNE. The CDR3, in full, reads CSATVVAGGLNNEQFF.

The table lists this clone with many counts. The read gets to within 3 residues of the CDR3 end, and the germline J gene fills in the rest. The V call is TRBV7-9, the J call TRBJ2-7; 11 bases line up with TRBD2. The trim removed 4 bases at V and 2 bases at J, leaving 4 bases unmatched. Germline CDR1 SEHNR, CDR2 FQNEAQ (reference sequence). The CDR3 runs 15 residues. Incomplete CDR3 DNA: TGTGCCAGCAGCTGGCGTAGCGGGGGGGCCTACGAG. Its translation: CASSWRSGGAYE. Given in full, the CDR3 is CASSWRSGGAYEQYF.

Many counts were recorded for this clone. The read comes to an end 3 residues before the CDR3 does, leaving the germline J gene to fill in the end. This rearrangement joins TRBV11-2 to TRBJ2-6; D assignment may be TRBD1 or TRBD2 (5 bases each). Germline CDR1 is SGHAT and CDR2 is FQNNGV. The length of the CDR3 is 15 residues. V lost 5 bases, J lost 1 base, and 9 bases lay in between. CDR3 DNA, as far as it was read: TGTGCCAGCAGCCGAGAGGGGTCTGGGGCCAACGTC. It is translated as CASSREGSGANV. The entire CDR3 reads CASSREGSGANVLTF.

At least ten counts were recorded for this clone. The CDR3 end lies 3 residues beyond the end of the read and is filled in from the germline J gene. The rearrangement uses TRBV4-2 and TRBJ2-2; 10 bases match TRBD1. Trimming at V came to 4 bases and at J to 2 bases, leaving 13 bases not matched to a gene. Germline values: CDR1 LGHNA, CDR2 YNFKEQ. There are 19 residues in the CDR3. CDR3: CASSLISWGQGSNTGELFF. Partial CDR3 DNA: TGTGCCAGCAGCCTAATAAGCTGGGGACAGGGGTCCAACACCGGGGAG.

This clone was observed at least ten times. The CDR3: CASNDPGTGITEAFF. The sequenced part of the CDR3 DNA is TGTGCCAGTAACGACCCCGGGACAGGGATCACTGAA. The V and J genes are TRBV19 and TRBJ1-1, with 9 bases identical to TRBD1. The read ends 3 residues shy of where the CDR3 ends; the end is completed using the germline J gene. The CDR3 loop spans 15 amino acids. J was trimmed by 4 bases and V by 7 bases; bases with no gene match: 10. Germline values: CDR1 LNHDA, CDR2 SQIVND (reference sequence).

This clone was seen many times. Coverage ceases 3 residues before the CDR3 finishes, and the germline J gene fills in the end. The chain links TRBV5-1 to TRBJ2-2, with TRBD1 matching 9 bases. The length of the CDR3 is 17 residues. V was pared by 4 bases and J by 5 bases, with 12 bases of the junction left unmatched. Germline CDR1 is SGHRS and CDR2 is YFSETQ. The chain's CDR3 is CASSLDRGPTFTGELFF. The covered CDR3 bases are TGCGCCAGCAGCCTGGACAGGGGTCCGACTTTTACCGGGGAG.

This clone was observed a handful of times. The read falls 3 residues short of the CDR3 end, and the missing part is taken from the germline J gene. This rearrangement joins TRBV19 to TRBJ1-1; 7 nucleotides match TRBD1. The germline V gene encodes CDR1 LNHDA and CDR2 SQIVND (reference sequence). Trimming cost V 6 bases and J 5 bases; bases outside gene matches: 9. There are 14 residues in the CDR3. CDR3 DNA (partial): TGTGCCAGTAGACCGGACAGGAGTCGGACTGAA. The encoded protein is CASRPDRSRTE. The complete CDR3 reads CASRPDRSRTEAFF.

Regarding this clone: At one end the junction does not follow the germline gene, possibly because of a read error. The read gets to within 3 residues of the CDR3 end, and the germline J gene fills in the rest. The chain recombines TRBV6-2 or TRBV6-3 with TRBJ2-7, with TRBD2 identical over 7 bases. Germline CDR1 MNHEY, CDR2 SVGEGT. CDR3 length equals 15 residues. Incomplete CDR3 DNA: TGTGGCAGCAAAATAGGGCTAGCGGCGTTCTACGAG. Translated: CGSKIGLAAFYE. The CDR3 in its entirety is CGSKIGLAAFYEQYF.

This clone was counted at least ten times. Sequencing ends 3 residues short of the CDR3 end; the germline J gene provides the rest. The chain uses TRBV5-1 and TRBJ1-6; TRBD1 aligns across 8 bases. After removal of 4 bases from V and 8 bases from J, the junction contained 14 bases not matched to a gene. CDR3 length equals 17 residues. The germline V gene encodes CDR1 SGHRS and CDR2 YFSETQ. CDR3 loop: CASSTIERTGWDSPLHF. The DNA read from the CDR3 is TGCGCCAGCAGCACCATAGAACGGACAGGGTGGGATTCACCC.

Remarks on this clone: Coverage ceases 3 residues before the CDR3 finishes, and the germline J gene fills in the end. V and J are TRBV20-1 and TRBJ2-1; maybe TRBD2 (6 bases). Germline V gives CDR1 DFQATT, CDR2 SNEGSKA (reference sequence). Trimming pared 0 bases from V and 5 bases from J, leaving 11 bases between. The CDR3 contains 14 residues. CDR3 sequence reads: CSAREPGLNNEQFF. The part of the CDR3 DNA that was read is TGCAGTGCTAGAGAACCGGGACTGAACAATGAG.